Listed here are 13 T cell receptor beta chains from one sample, sequenced in a study of blood T cell repertoires in COVID-19. Generated by immunoSEQ multiplex PCR, the TCRdb table keeps only in-frame clones and is missing some. The sample carries roughly 170,000 clones, 80% to 90% recorded once. The sample taken for sequencing was peripheral blood. The source of these receptors is a woman in her 50s with COVID-19, enrolled during active disease.

The chain has TRBV20-1 and TRBJ2-7; TRBD2 agrees at 8 bases. Germline V gene lookup returns CDR1 DFQATT and CDR2 SNEGSKA (reference sequence). The CDR3 has 12 residues. The V segment lost 3 bases and the J segment 6 bases; nucleotides outside the gene matches: 4. The CDR3 is CSASLAGREQYF. CDR3 DNA sequence: TGCAGTGCTAGTTTAGCGGGGCGCGAGCAGTACTTC.

The rearrangement joins TRBV6-5 to TRBJ2-7; D call uncertain. V shed 2 bases and J shed 2 bases, with 7 bases lying between them. Germline lookup yields CDR1 MNHEY and CDR2 SVGAGI. The CDR3 is 13 residues long. In DNA form, the CDR3 reads TGTGCCAGCAGTTACGCGACACCCTACGAGCAGTACTTC. Amino acid sequence: CASSYATPYEQYF.

This rearrangement joins TRBV7-8 to TRBJ2-3; the D is unclear. This CDR3 has 14 amino acids. In germline, CDR1 is SGHVS, CDR2 FQNEAQ. Trimming stripped 2 bases from V and 0 bases from J, with 6 bases between. CDR3 in amino acids: CASSLQASTDTQYF. DNA of the CDR3: TGTGCCAGCAGCTTACAGGCCAGCACAGATACGCAGTATTTT.

The chain employs TRBV6-1 and TRBJ1-5; 7 bases fit TRBD1. Trimming cost V 8 bases and J 1 base; bases outside gene matches: 5. The length of the CDR3 is 14 residues. Per the germline V gene, CDR1 is MNHNS and CDR2 is SASEGT. This CDR3 is CASGLQGSNQPQHF. In DNA form, the CDR3 reads TGTGCCAGCGGCCTACAGGGGAGCAATCAGCCCCAGCATTTT.

This rearrangement joins TRBV5-1 to TRBJ1-6; weak D call: TRBD1 (5 bases). CDR1 SGHRS and CDR2 YFSETQ come from the germline V gene. This CDR3 contains 18 residues. The V and J ends lost 0 bases and 2 bases respectively, with 15 bases between them. The CDR3 sequence is CASSLDGQGGTYNSPLHF. The CDR3 nucleotides read TGCGCCAGCAGCTTGGACGGCCAGGGAGGAACCTATAATTCACCCCTCCACTTT.

V usage is TRBV6-5 and J usage is TRBJ1-6, with D possibly being TRBD1 (6 bases). The V gene's germline CDR1 is MNHEY and CDR2 SVGAGI. V was pared by 6 bases and J by 3 bases, with 12 bases between. The CDR3 loop spans 15 amino acids. The CDR3 sequence: CASSRKDSYNSPLHF. The CDR3 region has the DNA TGTGCCAGCAGCCGAAAGGACAGCTATAATTCACCCCTCCACTTT.

J is TRBJ2-2 and V is TRBV11-3, with 7 bases matching TRBD1. The ends lost 6 bases at V and 2 bases at J; junction bases unmatched: 9. Germline-derived CDR1 and CDR2 are SGHNT and YENEEA. The CDR3 runs 16 residues. The CDR3 reads CASRDTGVTNTGELFF. The CDR3 region has the DNA TGTGCCAGCAGAGATACAGGGGTCACTAACACCGGGGAGCTGTTTTTT. The full variable domain, with the rest looked up from reference TRBV11-3 and TRBJ2-2, is EAGVVQSPRYKIIEKKQPVAFWCNPISGHNTLYWYLQNLGQGPELLIRYENEEAVDDSQLPKDRFSAERLKGVDSTLKIQPAELGDSAVYLCASRDTGVTNTGELFFGEGSRLTVL.

The rearrangement uses TRBV4-3 and TRBJ1-2; 8 bases map to TRBD1. CDR3 length equals 14 residues. V lost 4 bases and J lost 2; bases outside the gene matches: 3. The V gene's germline CDR1 is LGHNA and CDR2 YSLEER. CDR3 amino acids: CASSPGQANYGYTF. The CDR3 region has the DNA TGCGCCAGCAGCCCGGGACAGGCAAACTATGGCTACACCTTC.

This sequence joins TRBV4-3 and TRBJ1-1, with a possible D match to TRBD1 (5 bases). The CDR3 totals 14 residues. V gave up 1 base and J gave up 6 bases, with 12 bases separating them. Per germline, CDR1 LGHNA and CDR2 YSLEER. The CDR3 loop is CASSQGFRVPEAFF. The CDR3 nucleotides are TGCGCCAGCAGCCAAGGTTTCAGGGTACCTGAAGCTTTCTTT.

The J gene is TRBJ1-5, the V gene TRBV2; TRBD1 might be the D (5 bases). Trimming took off 2 bases at V and 6 bases at J, with 14 bases between the two ends. CDR1 SNHLY and CDR2 FYNNEI come from the germline V gene. There are 15 residues in the CDR3. CDR3 loop: CASSESWGWSQPQHF. CDR3 bases: TGTGCCAGCAGTGAAAGCTGGGGCTGGAGTCAGCCCCAGCATTTT.

V usage is TRBV30 and J usage is TRBJ2-3, with 13 bases identical to TRBD2. CDR1 GTSNPN and CDR2 SVGIG come from the germline V gene (reference sequence). V shed 3 bases, J shed 5 bases, and the junction held 11 bases outside the gene matches. CDR3 length: 17 amino acids. CDR3 sequence reads: CAWSPGLAGSRGDTQYF. In DNA, the CDR3 is TGTGCCTGGAGCCCGGGACTAGCGGGGTCCCGGGGAGATACGCAGTATTTT.

This sequence joins TRBV29-1 and TRBJ2-3; TRBD1 might be the D (6 bases). Germline V gene sequence: CDR1 SQVTM, CDR2 ANQGSEA. V dropped 8 bases and J dropped 0 bases, with 12 bases sitting between them. The length of the CDR3 is 13 residues. The CDR3 sequence is CSILQGSTDTQYF. The DNA of the CDR3 is TGCAGCATCTTACAGGGAAGCACAGATACGCAGTATTTT.

V gene TRBV28 combines with J gene TRBJ2-2; D unresolved. The CDR3 covers 12 residues. V lost 9 bases and J 4 bases, leaving 9 bases between the germline ends. Per the germline V gene, CDR1 is MDHEN and CDR2 is SYDVKM. CDR3 loop: CASRGRTGELFF. The CDR3 DNA reads TGTGCCAGTCGCGGCCGCACCGGGGAGCTGTTTTTT.